The next 21 T cell receptor beta chains were all read from a single sample in a study of T cells in Graves' hyperthyroidism and ophthalmopathy. RNA transcripts gave rise to amplified TCR beta CDR3 regions. An initial round of RT-PCR targeting the TCR CDR3 relied on the HTBI primer set. TCRdb used MiXCR to reprocess the multiplex PCR reads, holding one entry per CDR3 protein. The sample contains under 350,000 distinct CDR3 sequences, 25% to 30% of which appear only once. Sequences were obtained from blood. The receptors were sampled from a man aged 35-49 years with Graves' hyperthyroidism that later progressed to Graves' ophthalmopathy.

This clonotype was recorded at least ten times. V is TRBV5-1 and J is TRBJ2-2; D is unresolved. CDR3 length equals 15 residues. Germline assignment: CDR1 SGHRS and CDR2 YFSETQ. V shed 4 bases and J shed 4 bases, with 14 bases lying between them. The CDR3 here is CASSPTATGTGELFF. The CDR3 DNA is TGCGCCAGCAGCCCTACCGCGACGGGCACCGGGGAGCTGTTTTTT.

This clonotype was seen many times. The chain has TRBV20-1 and TRBJ1-2; 8 nucleotides agree with TRBD1. This CDR3 is 13 amino acids long. With V trimmed by 3 bases and J by 8 bases, 8 bases remained unmatched. Per the germline V gene, CDR1 is DFQATT and CDR2 is SNEGSKA (reference sequence). For the CDR3, the DNA is TGCAGTGCTAGGACGACAGGGGCGAGGGGCTACACCTTC. It encodes CSARTTGARGYTF.

This clonotype was counted ten times or more. V is TRBV5-6 and J is TRBJ2-5; no firm D call. The CDR3 spans 15 residues. The V gene lost 4 bases and the J gene lost 4 bases, with 17 bases spanning the gap. Looked up from germline, CDR1 is SGHDT and CDR2 is YYEEEE. In DNA form, the CDR3 reads TGTGCCAGCAGCCCGAGTTGGGGTTGGGGAGAGACCCAGTACTTC. Translating gives CASSPSWGWGETQYF.

This clonotype was counted at least ten times. J is TRBJ1-5 and V is TRBV28; 9 nucleotides agree with TRBD1. The CDR3 spans 17 residues. Unmatched junction bases numbered 14, after V lost 4 bases and J lost 7 bases. The germline gives CDR1 MDHEN, CDR2 SYDVKM. CDR3 residues: CASSYNPTGGAGQPQHF. The DNA for the CDR3 is TGTGCCAGCAGTTACAACCCCACAGGGGGCGCGGGACAGCCCCAGCATTTT.

This clonotype was recorded at least ten times. The chain combines TRBV27 with TRBJ2-5, with D possibly TRBD2 on 6 matching bases. The CDR3 runs to 14 residues. Trimming stripped 3 bases from V and 4 bases from J, with 12 bases between. The germline CDR1 and CDR2 sequences are MNHEY and SMNVEV (reference sequence). CDR3 sequence (DNA): TGTGCCAGCAGTTTGGAGGGGCGTCCAGAGACCCAGTACTTC. It translates to CASSLEGRPETQYF.

This clonotype was observed at least ten times. The V gene is TRBV7-9, the J gene TRBJ1-1; no firm D call. Trimming removed 3 bases at V and 1 base at J, with 6 bases between. The CDR3 extends over 13 amino acids. Germline loops: CDR1 SEHNR, CDR2 FQNEAQ (reference sequence). Written as DNA, the CDR3 is TGTGCCAGCAGCTTCCCACGGAACACTGAAGCTTTCTTT. It translates to CASSFPRNTEAFF.

The sample holds many counts of this clonotype. One end of the junction varies from germline; a read error may be responsible. This rearrangement joins TRBV2 to TRBJ2-7; D remains unclear. CDR1 is SNHLY and CDR2 is FYNNEI in the germline V gene. This CDR3 contains 12 residues. The CDR3 loop is CASSEVRREQYF. The CDR3 nucleotides read TGTGCCAGCAGCGAAGTCAGAAGAGAGCAGTACTTC.

This clonotype was seen at least ten times. V gene TRBV2 combines with J gene TRBJ1-5; the D is unclear. Germline V gives CDR1 SNHLY, CDR2 FYNNEI. V lost 6 bases, J lost 4 bases, and 4 bases lay in between. CDR3 length: 11 amino acids. In nucleotides, the CDR3 is TGTGCCAGCAGGTATAATCAGCCCCAGCATTTT. It yields the protein CASRYNQPQHF.

This clonotype came up many times. This chain uses TRBV9 with TRBJ2-7; maybe TRBD1 (5 bases). V lost 0 bases and J 5 bases, leaving 12 bases between the germline ends. There are 14 residues in the CDR3. The germline V gene has CDR1 SGDLS and CDR2 YYNGEE. CDR3 sequence (DNA): TGTGCCAGCAGCGTAGAGGGCAGGGTGGACGAGCAGTACTTC. Encoded protein: CASSVEGRVDEQYF.

This sequence joins TRBV10-3 and TRBJ2-5; D unresolved. The CDR3 has 13 residues. Germline V CDR1 and CDR2: ENHRY, SYGVKD. V was cut by 10 bases and J by 3 bases, with 15 bases left in between. Written as DNA, the CDR3 is TGTGCCAGCAGCCGGACGGCGGAAGAGACCCAGTACTTC. This gives the protein CASSRTAEETQYF.

Many counts were recorded for this clonotype. The chain is built from TRBV12-3 or TRBV12-4 and TRBJ1-2; D not certain. The germline V and J ends were trimmed by 6 bases and 4 bases, with 9 bases remaining between them. The CDR3 covers 12 residues. The CDR3 loop reads CASRVDFYGYTF. The CDR3 coding sequence is TGTGCCAGCAGGGTGGATTTCTATGGCTACACCTTC.

Ten or more counts support this clonotype. The chain has TRBV19 and TRBJ1-1; 10 bases map to TRBD1. From germline, CDR1 is LNHDA and CDR2 SQIVND (reference sequence). The V gene end was trimmed by 5 bases and the J gene end by 6 bases; junction bases not matched to a gene: 6. The CDR3 consists of 14 residues. Here the CDR3 reads CASSQTGTGAEAFF. In nucleotides, the CDR3 is TGTGCCAGTAGTCAGACCGGGACAGGGGCTGAAGCTTTCTTT.

V usage is TRBV28 and J usage is TRBJ2-5, with 12 bases that match TRBD2. This CDR3 has 15 amino acids. Germline V gene sequence: CDR1 MDHEN, CDR2 SYDVKM. Trimming cost V 5 bases and J 5 bases; bases outside gene matches: 6. Here the CDR3 DNA reads TGTGCCAGCAGTCCCAGACTAGCGGGAGCGGAGACCCAGTACTTC. Translated: CASSPRLAGAETQYF.

The sample holds many counts of this clonotype. This chain uses TRBV2 with TRBJ2-7; a weak D match, TRBD1 (5 bases). V was cut by 3 bases and J by 0 bases, with 9 bases left in between. There are 14 residues in the CDR3. The germline CDR1 and CDR2 sequences are SNHLY and FYNNEI. DNA of the CDR3: TGTGCCAGCAGTGATAGGGGTTTCTCCTACGAGCAGTACTTC. This encodes CASSDRGFSYEQYF.

The table lists this clonotype with many counts. V gene TRBV19 combines with J gene TRBJ2-5; D possibly corresponds to TRBD1 (6 bases). Trimming removed 9 bases from V and 0 bases from J, with 17 bases in between. The CDR3 covers 15 residues. Germline V CDR1 and CDR2: LNHDA, SQIVND (reference sequence). The CDR3 DNA reads as TGTGCCAGCAGCGCTAAACAGGGTAACCAAGAGACCCAGTACTTC. Translating it yields CASSAKQGNQETQYF.

This clonotype was detected many times. V is TRBV7-9 and J is TRBJ2-7; 10 nucleotides line up with TRBD2. With 2 bases clipped from V and 4 bases from J, the junction kept 2 bases outside the gene matches. The CDR3 length is 14 residues. CDR1 and CDR2 (germline): SEHNR, FQNEAQ (reference sequence). The chain's CDR3 is CASSLTTSGYEQYF. Here the CDR3 DNA reads TGTGCCAGCAGCTTAACGACTAGCGGGTACGAGCAGTACTTC.

The chain uses TRBV5-4 and TRBJ2-7; 10 bases agree with TRBD2. The CDR3 contains 16 residues. Germline values: CDR1 SGHNT, CDR2 YYREEE (reference sequence). V gave up 3 bases and J gave up 0 bases; unmatched junction bases: 6. The CDR3 bases are TGTGCCAGCAGCTCCCGGGCTAGCGGGAGCTCCTACGAGCAGTACTTC. This translates into CASSSRASGSSYEQYF.

This clonotype has a handful of counts. One base away lies a much larger clone, so this may be a sequencing read error. The V call is TRBV2, the J call TRBJ2-7; TRBD1 or TRBD2 may be the D gene (5 bases each). This CDR3 has 14 residues. CDR1 SNHLY and CDR2 FYNNEI come from the germline V gene. The CDR3 region is CASLGRATSYDQYF. The CDR3 DNA follows: TGTGCCTCCCTGGGGCGGGCGACCTCCTACGATCAGTACTTC.

This clonotype was seen at least ten times. The chain couples TRBV12-3 or TRBV12-4 to TRBJ2-4; 10 bases are a match to TRBD2. Trimming removed 7 bases from V and 7 bases from J; junction bases left unmatched: 10. The CDR3 length is 15 residues. The CDR3 sequence is CASNLLGLARNIQYF. In DNA, the CDR3 is TGTGCCAGCAACCTGCTGGGACTAGCGAGGAACATTCAGTACTTC.

This clonotype was seen repeatedly, ten times or more. The chain recombines TRBV3-1 with TRBJ1-5; D call uncertain. CDR1 is LGHDT and CDR2 is YNNKEL in the germline V gene (reference sequence). V was shortened by 5 bases and J by 4 bases, with 12 bases between the two germline ends. The CDR3 runs 14 residues. The CDR3 DNA is TGTGCCAGCAGCTCCCGGTCAGTGAATCAGCCCCAGCATTTT. Protein: CASSSRSVNQPQHF.

This clonotype turned up a few times. The V and J genes are TRBV5-1 and TRBJ2-5, with 10 bases matching TRBD1. Germline V gives CDR1 SGHRS, CDR2 YFSETQ. The CDR3 loop spans 14 amino acids. V lost 5 bases, J lost 4 bases, and 5 bases stayed unmatched. Written as DNA, the CDR3 is TGCGCCAGCAGAGGGACAGGGGCGGGAGAGACCCAGTACTTC. Its translation is CASRGTGAGETQYF.